This TCR beta chain derives from a study of cytomegalovirus exposure and HLA in healthy donors. Regarding the study as a whole: Earlier results showed most TCR beta V segments being productive about 87% or about 30% of the time.

On this clone itself: Its antigen is as yet unknown.

PCR involved 60 Vbeta and 13 Jbeta primers. Assay: immunoSEQ multiplex PCR; the TCRdb copy retains only in-frame clones and omits some. The data show 100,000 to 120,000 clones, over 12% seen once. The V and J ends lost 5 bases and 1 base respectively, with 14 bases between them. The CDR3 runs to 15 residues. The germline gives CDR1 SGHNT, CDR2 YENEEA. As for the donors, each was a healthy bone marrow donor. Sequenced material: PBMCs. This chain uses TRBV11-3 with TRBJ1-1, with a weak D call TRBD1 (5 bases). The sequence came from a female donor in good health and CMV-seronegative. CDR3 residues: CASSAAETGNTEAFF. The CDR3 DNA is TGTGCCAGCAGCGCCGCGGAAACAGGGAACACTGAAGCTTTCTTT.